The 14 T cell receptor beta chains below were found in one sample sequenced in a study of CXCR3-negative and CXCR3-positive naive CD8 T cells. Study-wide findings and caveats: Greater hydrophobicity was found in TRB CDR3s of CXCR3-positive naive cells than of CXCR3-negative naive cells.

Their antigens are not known. Libraries were UMI-labeled 5' RACE TRB cDNA. TCRdb reworked the 5' RACE reads into one entry per CDR3 protein, no DNA. This repertoire includes tens of thousands of distinct CDR3 sequences. The sample comprised naive CXCR3+ CD8+ T cells from blood. This sample's subset: CD45RO-CCR7+CD27+CD95- naive CD8+ T cells expressing CXCR3 (TNR3+). The receptors derive from a human donor in good health. Some clones in this sample may be carry-over from other donors' samples.

The chain links TRBV29-1 to TRBJ2-1; TCRdb returns TRBD2, unconfirmable since there is no DNA. The CDR3 sequence is 13 residues long. Germline V lookup: CDR1 SQVTM, CDR2 ANQGSEA. The CDR3 region is CSVASGRANEQFF.

The rearrangement uses TRBV7-3 and TRBJ2-5; lacking DNA, the TRBD1 call made by TCRdb goes unchecked. The CDR3 is 14 residues long. CDR1 is SGHTA, CDR2 FQGTGA, per germline. The CDR3 spells CASSPGAGQETQYF.

The rearrangement links TRBV19 to TRBJ1-5; TCRdb lists TRBD1, though no DNA is available to test this call. Looked up from germline, CDR1 is LNHDA and CDR2 is SQIVND (reference sequence). The CDR3 spans 13 residues. Here the CDR3 reads CASNAQGAQPQHF. The full variable domain, completed using reference TRBV19 and TRBJ1-5, is DGGITQSPKYLFRKEGQNVTLSCEQNLNHDAMYWYRQDPGQGLRLIYYSQIVNDFQKGDIAEGYSVSREKKESFPLTVTSAQKNPTAFYLCASNAQGAQPQHFGDGTRLSIL.

The gene calls are TRBV4-1 and TRBJ1-5. Germline V gene lookup returns CDR1 MGHRA and CDR2 YSYEKL. The CDR3 is made up of 13 amino acids. The CDR3: CASSQDRTQPQHF.

This CDR3 reads CASSSGVAGAETQYF. This chain joins TRBV9 and TRBJ2-5; TCRdb's D gene call, TRBD2, goes unchecked for lack of DNA. This CDR3 is built from 15 residues. In germline, CDR1 is SGDLS, CDR2 YYNGEE.

The chain is built from TRBV28 and TRBJ2-1; TCRdb indicates TRBD2, and absent DNA this call remains unverified. Germline CDR1 reads MDHEN; CDR2 reads SYDVKM. This CDR3 is 15 amino acids long. The CDR3 spells CASSFGSGINNEQFF.

V usage is TRBV7-3 and J usage is TRBJ2-1. The CDR3 has 15 amino acids. Germline-derived CDR1 and CDR2 are SGHTA and FQGTGA. CDR3 residues: CASSLAGSSYNEQFF.

This chain connects TRBV29-1 to TRBJ1-3; lacking DNA, the TRBD1 call made by TCRdb goes unchecked. Germline V gene data show CDR1 as SQVTM and CDR2 as ANQGSEA. This CDR3 is built from 16 residues. CDR3 amino acids: CSVSFPVGDSGNTIYF.

This chain uses TRBV20-1 with TRBJ1-6; the TRBD1 assignment by TCRdb is unverifiable without DNA. This CDR3 spans 14 amino acids. Germline CDR1 and CDR2: DFQATT and SNEGSKA (reference sequence). CDR3 amino acids: CSARRGDSASPLHF.

The chain recombines TRBV6-2 or TRBV6-3 with TRBJ2-3; TCRdb reports TRBD1, a call that lacks DNA to check it against. This CDR3 has 15 amino acids. The germline V gene encodes CDR1 MNHEY and CDR2 SVGEGT. CDR3 residues: CASSYFGAETDTQYF.

Here the CDR3 reads CASSGTSGYEQYF. The chain links TRBV28 to TRBJ2-7; the D gene TCRdb calls, TRBD2, cannot be checked with no DNA. CDR3 length equals 13 residues. Germline V gene sequence: CDR1 MDHEN, CDR2 SYDVKM.

The chain links TRBV28 to TRBJ1-1. This CDR3 has 14 residues. Germline values: CDR1 MDHEN, CDR2 SYDVKM. The CDR3 region is CASAFSTMNTEAFF.

V is TRBV28 and J is TRBJ2-5; no DNA is available, so the TRBD2 call from TCRdb remains unchecked. The germline gives CDR1 MDHEN, CDR2 SYDVKM. This CDR3 has 15 amino acids. The CDR3 loop reads CASSPLAEMEETQYF.

This chain joins TRBV28 and TRBJ2-7; TCRdb reports TRBD1, a call that lacks DNA to check it against. CDR3 length: 13 residues. CDR1 is MDHEN and CDR2 is SYDVKM in the germline V gene. The CDR3: CASSMGQGPEQYF.